This entry lists 23 T cell receptor beta chains sequenced from one sample in a study of blood T cell repertoires in COVID-19. TCRdb's copy holds only in-frame clones and misses some; the assay was immunoSEQ multiplex PCR. The sample shows 150,000 to 200,000 clones, around 76% of them seen only once. Sequenced material: PBMCs or T cells enriched from blood (not recorded which). The receptors originated from a woman between 45 and 60 years old with acute COVID-19.

This clone was recorded a few times. This sequence joins TRBV9 and TRBJ1-1; D is possibly TRBD1 (6 bases). Germline V gene sequence: CDR1 SGDLS, CDR2 YYNGEE. Deletions cut 5 bases from V and 1 base from J, with 9 bases between. The CDR3 length is 13 residues. This CDR3 reads CASRRQENTEAFF. CDR3 in DNA: TGTGCCAGCAGAAGACAGGAGAACACTGAAGCTTTCTTT.

The rearrangement links TRBV21-1 to TRBJ2-2; the table assigns TRBD1, which was not confirmed against the DNA. TRBV21-1 is listed as a pseudogene. The CDR3 consists of 15 residues. The CDR3 here is CASSKDTGDHGELFF. CDR3 in DNA: TGTGCCAGCAGCAAAGATACAGGGGATCACGGGGAGCTGTTTTTT.

The chain employs TRBV6-5 and TRBJ1-6; the D gene is possibly TRBD1 (6 bases). Germline-derived CDR1 and CDR2 are MNHEY and SVGAGI. The CDR3 length is 14 residues. The V end was cut by 4 bases, the J end by 7 bases, with 11 bases between. The CDR3 sequence: CASSFVDRNSPLHF. Here the CDR3 DNA reads TGTGCCAGCAGTTTCGTGGACAGAAATTCACCCCTCCACTTT.

This sequence joins TRBV7-2 and TRBJ2-2; 10 bases fit TRBD1. Germline lookup yields CDR1 SGHTA and CDR2 FQGNSA. This CDR3 has 15 residues. V lost 3 bases, J lost 4 bases, and 2 bases stayed unmatched. Written as DNA, the CDR3 is TGTGCCAGCAGCTTCGGACAGGGGGTCACCGGGGAGCTGTTTTTT. This encodes CASSFGQGVTGELFF.

The V and J genes are TRBV5-1 and TRBJ1-2; 9 bases line up with TRBD1. V was clipped by 1 base and J by 8 bases; unmatched bases: 3. CDR1 is SGHRS, CDR2 YFSETQ, per germline. The CDR3 is 13 residues long. This CDR3 reads CASSLTGGAGYTF. The CDR3 DNA is TGCGCCAGCAGCTTGACAGGGGGCGCGGGCTACACCTTC.

V and J are TRBV6-1 and TRBJ2-1; 8 nucleotides line up with TRBD1. The V and J ends lost 4 bases and 5 bases, in that order; junction bases with no gene match: 10. CDR3 length: 16 residues. CDR1 is MNHNS and CDR2 is SASEGT in the germline V gene. As DNA, the CDR3 is TGTGCCAGCAGTGGAGACAGGGGTCCGCTCAACAATGAGCAGTTCTTC. Amino acids: CASSGDRGPLNNEQFF.

This chain uses TRBV6-5 with TRBJ2-3; maybe TRBD2 (6 bases). V dropped 6 bases and J dropped 0 bases, with 10 bases sitting between them. The CDR3 runs 14 residues. The V gene's germline CDR1 is MNHEY and CDR2 SVGAGI. CDR3 in DNA: TGTGCCAGCAGGCAGGGACTTAGCACAGATACGCAGTATTTT. It yields the protein CASRQGLSTDTQYF.

The chain employs TRBV27 and TRBJ2-5; 9 bases agree with TRBD2. Germline values: CDR1 MNHEY, CDR2 SMNVEV (reference sequence). Germline trimming cut 6 bases from V and 5 bases from J; bases unmatched to any gene: 7. CDR3 size: 14 residues. In DNA form, the CDR3 reads TGTGCCAGCAGCGAGCGGGGGGCCCGGGAGACCCAGTACTTC. Protein product: CASSERGARETQYF.

This clone appeared a few times. The chain has TRBV19 and TRBJ1-5, with a possible D match to TRBD1 (5 bases). There are 15 residues in the CDR3. Trimming removed 8 bases at V and 2 bases at J, with 16 bases between. Germline-derived CDR1 and CDR2 are LNHDA and SQIVND (reference sequence). This CDR3 is CASGRGESGNQPQHF. The CDR3 coding sequence is TGTGCCAGTGGTAGGGGCGAATCTGGCAATCAGCCCCAGCATTTT. Variable domain in full (rest from reference TRBV19 and TRBJ1-5): DGGITQSPKYLFRKEGQNVTLSCEQNLNHDAMYWYRQDPGQGLRLIYYSQIVNDFQKGDIAEGYSVSREKKESFPLTVTSAQKNPTAFYLCASGRGESGNQPQHFGDGTRLSIL.

This chain uses TRBV14 with TRBJ1-4; 7 positions agree with TRBD1. CDR1 and CDR2 from the germline V gene are SGHDN and FVKESK. CDR3 length equals 14 residues. The V segment lost 4 bases and the J segment 4 bases; nucleotides outside the gene matches: 3. The CDR3 reads CASSLQGVNEKLFF. The DNA for the CDR3 is TGTGCCAGCAGCCTTCAGGGGGTTAATGAAAAACTGTTTTTT.

V and J are TRBV27 and TRBJ1-1; 7 bases are shared with TRBD1. CDR3 length: 15 amino acids. The V gene's germline CDR1 is MNHEY and CDR2 SMNVEV (reference sequence). V lost 5 bases, J lost 4 bases, and 10 bases stayed unmatched. The CDR3: CASSPRQGVFTEAFF. The CDR3 bases are TGTGCCAGCAGTCCCAGACAGGGTGTGTTCACTGAAGCTTTCTTT.

The chain carries TRBV5-1 and TRBJ1-3; TRBD1 matches 9 bases. After removal of 2 bases from V and 0 bases from J, the junction contained 3 bases not matched to a gene. CDR1 and CDR2 (germline): SGHRS, YFSETQ. This CDR3 is 16 amino acids long. The CDR3 DNA is TGCGCCAGCAGCTTAGGACAGGGGAGCTCTGGAAACACCATATATTTT. As protein: CASSLGQGSSGNTIYF.

The rearrangement joins TRBV5-1 to TRBJ2-2; D might be TRBD2 (5 bases). Per the germline V gene, CDR1 is SGHRS and CDR2 is YFSETQ. CDR3 length: 14 residues. V dropped 4 bases and J dropped 8 bases, with 15 bases sitting between them. CDR3 DNA sequence: TGCGCCAGCAGCCCGGACTCTCGGGCGGGGGAGCTGTTTTTT. It specifies CASSPDSRAGELFF. The full variable domain, completed using reference TRBV5-1 and TRBJ2-2, is KAGVTQTPRYLIKTRGQQVTLSCSPISGHRSVSWYQQTPGQGLQFLFEYFSETQRNKGNFPGRFSGRQFSNSRSEMNVSTLELGDSALYLCASSPDSRAGELFFGEGSRLTVL.

The gene calls are TRBV13 and TRBJ1-4; TRBD1 aligns across 10 bases. The CDR3 loop spans 20 amino acids. Germline lookup yields CDR1 PRHDT and CDR2 FYEKMQ (reference sequence). Germline trimming cut 4 bases from V and 0 bases from J; bases unmatched to any gene: 14. CDR3 DNA: TGTGCCAGCAGCTCCGGGACAGGGGTTATTTTGGGCTCAACTAATGAAAAACTGTTTTTT. Translating it yields CASSSGTGVILGSTNEKLFF.

This rearrangement joins TRBV2 to TRBJ1-4, with 7 bases identical to TRBD1. The CDR3 totals 15 residues. The germline gives CDR1 SNHLY, CDR2 FYNNEI. With 6 bases clipped from V and 1 base from J, the junction kept 5 bases outside the gene matches. Here the CDR3 reads CASRGDSLTNEKLFF. The CDR3 DNA sequence: TGTGCCAGCAGGGGGGACAGCCTAACTAATGAAAAACTGTTTTTT.

J is TRBJ2-2 and V is TRBV27; D is uncertain. The CDR3 is 14 residues long. Per germline, CDR1 MNHEY and CDR2 SMNVEV (reference sequence). The V end lost 2 bases, the J end lost 7 bases, and 11 bases lay between the germline ends. The CDR3 coding sequence is TGTGCCAGCAGTTTAAATTCCGGCGGCGGGGAGCTGTTTTTT. As protein: CASSLNSGGGELFF.

The chain carries TRBV5-6 and TRBJ1-2; tentatively, D is TRBD1 (5 bases). This CDR3 comprises 14 residues. V lost 1 base and J 1 base, leaving 8 bases between the germline ends. Germline assignment: CDR1 SGHDT and CDR2 YYEEEE. The CDR3 DNA is TGTGCCAGCAGCTTGCAAGGGGTTAACTATGGCTACACCTTC. It encodes CASSLQGVNYGYTF.

This chain connects TRBV3-1 (or the pseudogene TRBV3-2) to TRBJ1-5; D ambiguous. CDR3 size: 15 residues. Trimming pared 3 bases from V and 5 bases from J, leaving 14 bases between. From germline, CDR1 is LGHDT and CDR2 YNNKEL (reference sequence). The CDR3 coding sequence is TGTGCCAGCAGCCAGGGCGGAGACTACCATCAGCCCCAGCATTTT. Its protein is CASSQGGDYHQPQHF.

V is TRBV5-5 and J is TRBJ2-3, with D hard to call. Germline CDR1 and CDR2: SGHKS and YYEKEE (reference sequence). Trimming stripped 1 base from V and 0 bases from J, with 12 bases between. This CDR3 contains 16 residues. As DNA, the CDR3 is TGTGCCAGCAGCTTGTTGGGCAGGCAAAGCACAGATACGCAGTATTTT. This gives the protein CASSLLGRQSTDTQYF.

The rearrangement links TRBV27 to TRBJ1-6; tentative D call: TRBD1 (6 bases). The CDR3 runs 12 residues. Per the germline V gene, CDR1 is MNHEY and CDR2 is SMNVEV (reference sequence). The V end was cut by 3 bases, the J end by 11 bases, with 8 bases between. CDR3 loop: CASSFGQTPLHF. CDR3 DNA: TGTGCCAGCAGTTTCGGACAGACACCCCTCCACTTT.

V and J are TRBV6-4 and TRBJ2-3; 8 bases line up with TRBD1. V was pared by 2 bases and J by 4 bases, with 5 bases of the junction left unmatched. Germline V gene sequence: CDR1 MRHNA, CDR2 SNTAGT. CDR3 length: 15 residues. In DNA form, the CDR3 reads TGTGCCAGCAGTGACCGGCCAGGGGGCGCAGATACGCAGTATTTT. It codes for CASSDRPGGADTQYF.

This clone occurred once. The V call is TRBV28, the J call TRBJ1-1; TRBD1 might be the D (6 bases). With 5 bases removed from V and 5 bases from J, the gap between germline ends came to 6 bases. This CDR3 spans 11 amino acids. Looked up from germline, CDR1 is MDHEN and CDR2 is SYDVKM. As DNA, the CDR3 is TGTGCCAGCAGTCAGGGGACTGAAGCTTTCTTT. This translates into CASSQGTEAFF.

This chain joins TRBV7-2 and TRBJ1-6, with D perhaps matching TRBD1 (6 bases). Trimming removed 5 bases at V and 9 bases at J, with 17 bases between. Germline V gene sequence: CDR1 SGHTA, CDR2 FQGNSA. The CDR3 runs to 15 residues. The CDR3 DNA sequence: TGTGCCAGCAGCCCCACAGGGCTTAACTCTTCACCCCTCCACTTT. This encodes CASSPTGLNSSPLHF. The whole variable domain, filled in from reference TRBV7-2 and TRBJ1-6, reads GAGVSQSPSNKVTEKGKDVELRCDPISGHTALYWYRQSLGQGLEFLIYFQGNSAPDKSGLPSDRFSAERTGGSVSTLTIQRTQQEDSAVYLCASSPTGLNSSPLHFGNGTRLTVT.